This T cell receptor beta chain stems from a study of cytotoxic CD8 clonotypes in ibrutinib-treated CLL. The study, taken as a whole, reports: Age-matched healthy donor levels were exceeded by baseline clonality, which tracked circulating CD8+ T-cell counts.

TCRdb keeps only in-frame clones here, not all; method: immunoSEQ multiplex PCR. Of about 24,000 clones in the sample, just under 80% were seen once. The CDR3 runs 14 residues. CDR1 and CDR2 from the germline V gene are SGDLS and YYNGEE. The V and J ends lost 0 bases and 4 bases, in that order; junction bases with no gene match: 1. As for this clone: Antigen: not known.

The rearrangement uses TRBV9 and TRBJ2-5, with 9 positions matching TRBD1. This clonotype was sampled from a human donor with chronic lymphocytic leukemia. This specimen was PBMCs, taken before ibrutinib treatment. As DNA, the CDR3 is TGTGCCAGCAGCGTAGTGGGACAGGGAGAGACCCAGTACTTC. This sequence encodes CASSVVGQGETQYF.